Listed below are T cell receptor beta chains from one sample, sequenced in a study of shared clonotypes between healthy human individuals. Here immunoSEQ multiplex PCR was the method, and the copy in TCRdb shows in-frame clones only, minus some. The sample has more than 2,000,000 clones, 90% to 95% seen once. Sequenced: naive CD4+ T cells sorted from blood. The source is a man younger than 35 in good health. Both conserved end residues are part of each CDR3. Each record gives: V gene, CDR3 length, D gene, clone size, J gene, CDR3 DNA, CDR3 protein. D genes are given only for firm matches. Some rows mark clone size as missing; the rest say once, few, many or name a class of expanded clone.

TRBV7-7	13	.	.	TRBJ2-1	TGTGCTAGCAGCCTCGACTCATACAATGAGCAGTTCTTC	CASSLDSYNEQFF
TRBV5-1	15	.	.	TRBJ1-2	TGCGCCAGCAGCTTGTCGGTCAGCACTAACTATGGCTACACCTTC	CASSLSVSTNYGYTF
TRBV28	15	.	.	TRBJ2-1	TGTGCCAGCAGTTTAGACAGGAAAACCTACAATGAGCAGTTCTTC	CASSLDRKTYNEQFF
TRBV29-1	13	.	few	TRBJ1-5	TGCAGCGTTGAAGTCGGGGGGAATCAGCCCCAGCATTTT	CSVEVGGNQPQHF
TRBV30	13	TRBD2	.	TRBJ2-5	TGTGCCTGGAGTGTAGCGGGGGTGGAGACCCAGTACTTC	CAWSVAGVETQYF
TRBV10-3	13	TRBD1	.	TRBJ1-5	TGTGCCATCAGTACAGGGGGCGGTCAGCCCCAGCATTTT	CAISTGGGQPQHF
TRBV11-2	13	.	.	TRBJ2-1	TGTGCCAGCAGCTTAGGTCTTAGGGGTGAGCAGTTCTTC	CASSLGLRGEQFF
TRBV19	13	TRBD1	once	TRBJ2-3	TGTGCCAGTAGCCGACAGGGTACAGATACGCAGTATTTT	CASSRQGTDTQYF
TRBV6-6	15	TRBD1	.	TRBJ1-2	TGTGCCAGCAGACCATCGGACAGGACAAACTATGGCTACACCTTC	CASRPSDRTNYGYTF
TRBV5-5	16	TRBD1	.	TRBJ2-5	TGTGCCAGCAGCCGAGGACAGGGGGCTGTCCAAGAGACCCAGTACTTC	CASSRGQGAVQETQYF
TRBV18	15	TRBD1	.	TRBJ1-5	TGTGCCAGCTCATCACAGGGGATGAGCAATCAGCCCCAGCATTTT	CASSSQGMSNQPQHF
TRBV6-1	16	.	.	TRBJ2-4	TGTGCCAGCAGTGCCCTAGAGACCCATCCCCAAAACATTCAGTACTTC	CASSALETHPQNIQYF
TRBV5-6	14	TRBD1	.	TRBJ1-1	TGTGCCAGCAGCGTACAGGGGGCGAGCACTGAAGCTTTCTTT	CASSVQGASTEAFF
TRBV29-1	12	.	.	TRBJ2-2	TGCAGCGTCAACTCGAACACCGGGGAGCTGTTTTTT	CSVNSNTGELFF
TRBV5-1	14	.	once	TRBJ2-6	TGCGCCAGCAGCCTAGACTCTGGGGCCAACGTCCTGACTTTC	CASSLDSGANVLTF
TRBV29-1	13	.	once	TRBJ1-5	TGCAGCGTTGAACCAGGTTCGGGGCAGCCCCAGCATTTT	CSVEPGSGQPQHF
TRBV5-6	17	.	.	TRBJ1-5	TGTGCCAGCAGCTTGGGGGCTGGCAGGTCCGGCAATCAGCCCCAGCATTTT	CASSLGAGRSGNQPQHF
TRBV30	15	TRBD2	.	TRBJ2-7	TGTGCCTGGAGTGTGGGACTAGCGGGGCCCTACGAGCAGTACTTC	CAWSVGLAGPYEQYF
TRBV11-2	15	.	.	TRBJ2-7	TGTGCCAGCAGCCGGGGTTGGGAAAGCTCCTACGAGCAGTACTTC	CASSRGWESSYEQYF
TRBV25-1	14	TRBD1	.	TRBJ2-7	TGTGCCAGCAGTGATGGGACAGCCACCTACGAGCAGTACTTC	CASSDGTATYEQYF
TRBV6-4	13	.	.	TRBJ2-7	TGTGCCAGCAGAACAGGGCACCCCTACGAGCAGTACTTC	CASRTGHPYEQYF
TRBV5-1	14	TRBD1	.	TRBJ2-7	TGCGCCAGCAGCCCCGCGGGACAGGGCTACGAGCAGTACTTC	CASSPAGQGYEQYF
TRBV4-1	16	TRBD1	.	TRBJ2-1	TGCGCCAGCAGCCCCTACCGGGACAGGGGCTACAATGAGCAGTTCTTC	CASSPYRDRGYNEQFF
TRBV4-1	13	.	few	TRBJ1-1	TGCGCCAGCAGCCAAGAAAGGGAAACTGAAGCTTTCTTT	CASSQERETEAFF
TRBV9	15	TRBD1	few	TRBJ2-7	TGTGCCAGCAGCGGTAGGGGGACAGGGAGCCACGAGCAGTACTTC	CASSGRGTGSHEQYF
TRBV11-3	12	.	once	TRBJ1-3	TGTGCCAGCACCAACTCTGGAAGCACCATATATTTT	CASTNSGSTIYF
TRBV4-1	15	TRBD1	.	TRBJ2-7	TGCGCCAGCAGCCAACCCAGGGACAGGGTCAACGAGCAGTACTTC	CASSQPRDRVNEQYF
TRBV7-2	12	.	.	TRBJ1-6	TGTGCCAACAGCCGGATTAATTCACCCCTCCACTTT	CANSRINSPLHF
TRBV6-1	12	.	.	TRBJ2-7	TGTGCCAGCATTGCAGGGTCTTACGAGCAGTACTTC	CASIAGSYEQYF
TRBV2	14	.	.	TRBJ1-5	TGTGCCAGCAGTGAGGAGGGTCCGGGTCAGCCCCAGCATTTT	CASSEEGPGQPQHF
TRBV6-6	14	TRBD2	.	TRBJ2-3	TGTGCCAGCGGGGGACTAGCGTCCACAGATACGCAGTATTTT	CASGGLASTDTQYF
TRBV5-6	15	.	.	TRBJ2-5	TGTGCCAGCAGCTTGGATAGGGCAGGGAACGAGACCCAGTACTTC	CASSLDRAGNETQYF
TRBV4-1	17	TRBD2	once	TRBJ2-1	TGCGCCAGCAGCCAAGATCCAGCGGGGGGCCCGTACAATGAGCAGTTCTTC	CASSQDPAGGPYNEQFF
TRBV27	14	.	.	TRBJ1-2	TGTGCCAGCAGTGCCGCCGGGCCTGCCTATGGCTACACCTTC	CASSAAGPAYGYTF
TRBV5-1	12	.	.	TRBJ1-3	TGCGCCAGCAGCTGGGATGGAAACACCATATATTTT	CASSWDGNTIYF
TRBV6-5	13	.	.	TRBJ1-1	TGTGCCAGCAGTTTATGGAAGAACACTGAAGCTTTCTTT	CASSLWKNTEAFF
TRBV28	14	.	.	TRBJ2-2	TGTGCCAGCAGTTTTCGACAGAACACCGGGGAGCTGTTTTTT	CASSFRQNTGELFF
TRBV7-2	15	.	.	TRBJ2-7	TGTGCCAGCAGCTTAGACCGATTCAAGCCCTACGAGCAGTACTTC	CASSLDRFKPYEQYF
TRBV7-9	14	.	.	TRBJ2-1	TGTGCCAGCAGCCCTCGGACCAACTACAATGAGCAGTTCTTC	CASSPRTNYNEQFF
TRBV18	14	.	once	TRBJ2-1	TGTGCCAGCTCACCACCTCAGGGGTGGGATGAGCAGTTCTTC	CASSPPQGWDEQFF